This T cell receptor beta chain was obtained from a study of T-cell reconstitution after alpha-beta-depleted transplantation in children. TCRbeta library construction was performed incorporating unique molecular identifiers. MiXCR, applied by TCRdb to the PCR reads, yields one record per CDR3 protein. The table lists a few hundred thousand distinct CDR3 sequences, approximately 10% of them singletons, with 28% in the top ten. The CDR3 is 13 amino acids. CDR1 and CDR2 from the germline V gene are DFQATT and SNEGSKA (reference sequence). The V end was cut by 2 bases, the J end by 7 bases, with 9 bases between.

The TCR originated in a child less than two years old with acute myeloid leukemia, due to receive a stem cell transplant. The source was PBMCs, collected before TCRalphabeta/CD19-depleted stem cell transplant. This chain links TRBV20-1 with TRBJ1-6; D gene uncertain. DNA of the CDR3: TGCAGTGCTAGATCAGGTGTCAATTCACCCCTCCACTTT. This gives the protein CSARSGVNSPLHF.